The present entry profiles one T cell receptor beta chain with its context. Its antigen is unidentified. These data are taken from a study of cytomegalovirus exposure and HLA in healthy donors. Points from the study as a whole: Per a later analysis, under 20,000 TCR beta sequences showed association with HLA alleles at 0.05 false discovery rate. No immune exposure information besides CMV serostatus was available. About 90% or about 30% of the time was how often most TCR beta V segments were productive, according to an earlier analysis.

Those who donated were healthy bone marrow donors. V lost 7 bases, J lost 3 bases, and 19 bases stayed unmatched. There are 18 residues in the CDR3. Per the germline V gene, CDR1 is LNHDA and CDR2 is SQIVND (reference sequence). The PCR was carried out with 60 Vbeta primers and 13 Jbeta primers. Sequencing was performed with immunoSEQ multiplex PCR; in TCRdb, only in-frame clones are kept and a portion is missing. The sample records roughly 120,000 clones, about three quarters being singletons. V is TRBV19 and J is TRBJ1-1; 8 bases line up with TRBD1. The sequence came from a human donor in good health. The specimen was PBMCs. This CDR3 reads CASTGQVFNAQGDTEAFF. In DNA form, the CDR3 reads TGTGCCAGTACGGGACAGGTCTTTAACGCTCAGGGGGACACTGAAGCTTTCTTT.